This T cell receptor beta chain was recorded in a study of long-term antiretroviral therapy in people with HIV. Findings and caveats of the study: Documentation of ART adherence, viral resistance or therapy changes was absent.

Comment on this clone: The antigen remains unidentified.

Each HIV-infected participant was given treatment in the United States. Survey level was the resolution at which the v3.0 immunoSEQ assay ran. This table comes from immunoSEQ multiplex PCR, and its TCRdb copy is limited to in-frame clones, with some not included. The table shows approximately 29,000 clones, with around 89% occurring only once. The J segment lost 1 base and the V segment lost 0 bases, leaving 8 bases of the junction unmatched. This CDR3 contains 17 residues. Germline CDR1 and CDR2: WSHSY and SAAADI. This TCR came from a woman between 18 and 29 years old with HIV. This chain connects TRBV10-2 to TRBJ2-5; 7 bases agree with TRBD2. Source: unsorted PBMCs, taken 0.5 years after starting antiretroviral therapy. This CDR3 is CASSESSGKPSQETQYF. The DNA of the CDR3 is TGCGCCAGCAGTGAGTCGAGCGGGAAGCCCAGCCAAGAGACCCAGTACTTC.